Listed below are T cell receptor beta chains from one sample, sequenced in a study of blood T cells in healthy people across ages. One entry per CDR3 protein results from TCRdb running MiXCR on the 5' RACE reads. Among around 1.7 million distinct CDR3 sequences listed, roughly 30% were seen once. Source material: blood. These receptor sequences come from a woman in her 30s in good health. Both conserved end residues are trimmed from each CDR3. The D gene is left open where the match is weak. For some rows the clone size is stated as once, few or many, or as a class when expanded; others skip it.

D gene	V gene	clone size	CDR3 protein
-	TRBV20-1	many	SARDGAGKDSYNEQF
TRBD2	TRBV10-3	few	AISASGSVNEQY
-	TRBV2	-	ASTWGANEKRF
-	TRBV7-3	few	ASSQRDVNEQF
-	TRBV12-3/TRBV12-4	many	ASSLNTIKETQY
TRBD1	TRBV4-2	-	ASSQSGTGQLAQY
-	TRBV9	-	ASSPNLGGGNYEQY
TRBD1	TRBV29-1	-	SVRRTGSRNTGELF
TRBD2	TRBV3-1	few	ASSQGEEAGACEQY
TRBD2	TRBV20-1	-	SAPTSGVRKTQY
-	TRBV7-9	-	ASSPPGISSYNEQF
-	TRBV7-9	-	ASSLDSEATEAF